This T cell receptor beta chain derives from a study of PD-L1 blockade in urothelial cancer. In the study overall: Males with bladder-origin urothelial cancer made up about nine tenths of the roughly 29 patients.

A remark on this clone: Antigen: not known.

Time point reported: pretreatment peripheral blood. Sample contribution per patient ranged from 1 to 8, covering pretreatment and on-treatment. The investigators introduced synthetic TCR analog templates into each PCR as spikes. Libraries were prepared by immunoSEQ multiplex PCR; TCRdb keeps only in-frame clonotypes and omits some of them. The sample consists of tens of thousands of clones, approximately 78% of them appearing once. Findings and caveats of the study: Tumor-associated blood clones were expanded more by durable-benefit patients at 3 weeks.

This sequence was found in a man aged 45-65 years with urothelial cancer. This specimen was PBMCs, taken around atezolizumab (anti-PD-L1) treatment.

The CDR3 coding sequence is TGCGCCAGCAGCCAGGGACAGGGTGGTCAGCCCCAGCATTTT. It specifies CASSQGQGGQPQHF. The rearrangement joins TRBV5-1 to TRBJ1-5, with TRBD1 identical over 9 bases. Trimming cost V 4 bases and J 6 bases; bases outside gene matches: 5. CDR1 is SGHRS and CDR2 is YFSETQ in the germline V gene. This CDR3 has 14 amino acids. Full variable domain (rest looked up from reference TRBV5-1 and TRBJ1-5): KAGVTQTPRYLIKTRGQQVTLSCSPISGHRSVSWYQQTPGQGLQFLFEYFSETQRNKGNFPGRFSGRQFSNSRSEMNVSTLELGDSALYLCASSQGQGGQPQHFGDGTRLSIL.